Detailed here is one TCR beta chain. Its antigen remains unidentified. The data derive from a study of graft-versus-host responses after intestinal transplantation. The wider study: Recipients had transplants, and these were multivisceral, liver-intestinal, or isolated intestinal. Anti-thymocyte globulin induction, then tacrolimus and steroids for two to four years, went to all recipients. Findings and caveats of the study: Marrow from the recipient contained GvH clones, some of which had appeared first in ileum or blood. The presence of high graft-versus-host to host-versus-graft clonal ratios in allografts characterized patients with graft-donor T cell macrochimerism.

Germline V gene lookup returns CDR1 MDHEN and CDR2 SYDVKM. V shed 2 bases and J shed 1 base, with 14 bases lying between them. The CDR3 totals 16 residues. Libraries were prepared by immunoSEQ multiplex PCR; TCRdb keeps only in-frame clonotypes and omits some of them. The data contain 85,000 to 90,000 clones, roughly 90% of them seen just once; the ten biggest clones take up under 0.4%. The chain joins TRBV28 to TRBJ1-1, with D perhaps matching TRBD1 (5 bases). The sequence derives from a human donor who was the organ donor for an intestinal transplant. Sequencing was performed on unstimulated CD4+ T cells sorted from spleen or lymph node cells, taken before transplant. For the CDR3, the DNA is TGTGCCAGCAGTTTAATCATCAGCGGGGCGAACACTGAAGCTTTCTTT. This sequence encodes CASSLIISGANTEAFF.